What follows is one TCR beta chain and its context. V lost 8 bases to trimming and J lost 11 bases, with 27 bases between them. This CDR3 comprises 15 residues. Germline V CDR1 and CDR2: SGHTA, FQGNSA. This sample is part of a study of CD8+CD57+ T cells in acquired aplastic anemia. Across the study: Sorted cells (CD4+ and CD8+) yielded DNA amounts that averaged around 3.1 ug.

Genomic DNA, serving as template, underwent TCR beta VDJ and CDR3 profiling. TCRdb re-derived calls from the reads in MiXCR, one entry per CDR3 protein. The sample consists of about 270,000 distinct CDR3 sequences, around 82% of them appearing once. Patients included in sequencing had previously demonstrated CD8+CD57+ cell expansion by flow cytometry. Patients were treatment-naive when blood was sampled. This receptor was obtained from a human donor with aplastic anemia. The sample taken for sequencing was sorted CD4+, CD8+, or CD8+CD57+ T cells (not recorded which) from PBMCs. This chain joins TRBV7-2 and TRBJ1-2, with a weak D call TRBD1 (5 bases). In nucleotides, the CDR3 is TGTGCCAGCGGGGAGCGTCCAGACAGAGCATATGTTTACACCTTC. The encoded protein is CASGERPDRAYVYTF.